This TCR beta chain derives from a study of blood T cell repertoires in COVID-19. This clone was found a few times. J was trimmed by 4 bases and V by 0 bases; bases with no gene match: 7. Germline loops: CDR1 SGDLS, CDR2 YYNGEE. This CDR3 contains 15 residues. Generated by immunoSEQ multiplex PCR, the TCRdb table keeps only in-frame clones and is missing some. This table holds about 190,000 clones, about 82% found once. The clonotype was recovered from a woman in her twenties or thirties with acute or convalescent COVID-19. Sample: peripheral blood. The chain carries TRBV9 and TRBJ2-7; 7 bases map to TRBD2. The chain's CDR3 is CASSVGGEGPYEQYF. The CDR3 DNA is TGTGCCAGCAGCGTAGGAGGGGAGGGTCCGTACGAGCAGTACTTC.